This T cell receptor beta chain was retrieved from a study of Ad26.COV2.S vaccination and SARS-CoV-2 variants. TCRdb keeps only in-frame clones here, not all; method: immunoSEQ multiplex PCR. The top ten hold less than 4.5% of the sample, which has over 400,000 clones, about nine tenths seen once. The treatment denotes: roughly 20 received Ad26.COV2.S at low or high dose, single or two shots; about five received placebo; per-sample allocation not given. Vaccine and placebo recipients were sampled on day 63 after the first injection. This CDR3 has 14 residues. The V and J ends lost 6 bases and 4 bases, in that order; junction bases with no gene match: 4. In germline, CDR1 is SNHLY, CDR2 FYNNEI. Study observations and caveats: Spike-specific TCR breadth was greater in vaccine than placebo recipients.

This clone turned up a few times. The antigen remains unidentified. This sample also contains other DNA sequences that code for the same CDR3. The sample consisted of peripheral blood, taken in a trial of Ad26.COV2.S vaccine versus placebo. The receptor was derived from a person aged 18-65 years who received the Ad26.COV2.S COVID-19 vaccine or a placebo. V is TRBV2 and J is TRBJ1-5, with 9 bases lining up with TRBD1. The CDR3 protein is CASSPGQGNQPQHF. The CDR3, as DNA: TGTGCCAGCAGCCCAGGACAGGGGAATCAGCCCCAGCATTTT.